This TCR beta chain was sequenced for a study of T cell repertoires in cytomegalovirus infection. This CDR3 is built from 17 residues. Germline CDR1 reads SGHDN; CDR2 reads FVKESK. The V and J ends lost 5 bases and 0 bases, in that order; junction bases with no gene match: 9. TCRdb processed the reads anew with MiXCR; each CDR3 protein has one entry. This sample has about 83,000 distinct CDR3 sequences, with 20% to 30% found just once. This clonotype was seen a handful of times. Antigen unknown. The specimen was CD8+ T cells from cultured PBMCs, collected from culture after CMV antigen stimulation. The receptor was isolated from a human donor in good health (CMV status not recorded). Some clones in this sample may be carry-over from other donors' samples. The rearrangement links TRBV14 to TRBJ2-2; 7 positions agree with TRBD1. CDR3 DNA: TGTGCCAGCAGCTATTCACGACAGGGCCCGAACACCGGGGAGCTGTTTTTT. This codes for CASSYSRQGPNTGELFF.